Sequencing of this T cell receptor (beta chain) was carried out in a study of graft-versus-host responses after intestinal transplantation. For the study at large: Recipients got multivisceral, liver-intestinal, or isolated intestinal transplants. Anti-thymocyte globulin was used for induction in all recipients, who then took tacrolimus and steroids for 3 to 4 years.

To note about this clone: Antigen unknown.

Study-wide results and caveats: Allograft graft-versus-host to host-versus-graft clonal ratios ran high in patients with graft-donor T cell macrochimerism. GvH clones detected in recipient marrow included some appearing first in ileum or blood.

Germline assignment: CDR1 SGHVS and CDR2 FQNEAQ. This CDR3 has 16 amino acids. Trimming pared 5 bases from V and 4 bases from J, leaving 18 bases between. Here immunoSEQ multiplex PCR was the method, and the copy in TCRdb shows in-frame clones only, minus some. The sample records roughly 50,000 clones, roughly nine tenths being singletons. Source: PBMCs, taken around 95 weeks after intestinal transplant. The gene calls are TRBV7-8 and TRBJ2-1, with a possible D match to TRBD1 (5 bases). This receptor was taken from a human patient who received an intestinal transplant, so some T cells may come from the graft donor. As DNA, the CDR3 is TGTGCCAGCAGCCAACCAGGGTCTGGCCCTTACAATGAGCAGTTCTTC. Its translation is CASSQPGSGPYNEQFF. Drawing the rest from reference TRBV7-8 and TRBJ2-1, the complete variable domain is GAGVSQSPRYKVAKRGQDVALRCDPISGHVSLFWYQQALGQGPEFLTYFQNEAQLDKSGLPSDRFFAERPEGSVSTLKIQRTQQEDSAVYLCASSQPGSGPYNEQFFGPGTRLTVL.